A selection of T cell receptor beta chains follows, all from one sample in a study of Ad26.COV2.S vaccination and SARS-CoV-2 variants. Measured with immunoSEQ multiplex PCR; TCRdb has only the in-frame clones, and not every one. The table has approximately 450,000 clones, around 90% seen once. The sequenced sample was peripheral blood, obtained in a trial of Ad26.COV2.S vaccine versus placebo. These receptors came from a person between 18 and 65 years old who received the Ad26.COV2.S COVID-19 vaccine or a placebo. Each CDR3 is given with its conserved first and last residue.

j_gene: TRBJ2-7; v_gene: TRBV14; CDR3aa: CASSQSSAEQYF
j_gene: TRBJ2-2; v_gene: TRBV3-1/TRBV3-2; CDR3aa: CASSQVRLASTGELFF
j_gene: TRBJ1-5; v_gene: TRBV19; CDR3aa: CASSIRGSNQPQHF
j_gene: TRBJ1-3; v_gene: TRBV19; CDR3aa: CASTGQTYNTIYF
j_gene: TRBJ2-1; v_gene: TRBV4-1; CDR3aa: CASSPGTSGGPGGVYNEQFF
j_gene: TRBJ2-1; v_gene: TRBV20-1; CDR3aa: CSGHSYNEQFF
j_gene: TRBJ2-7; v_gene: TRBV6-5; CDR3aa: CASSSGGNSYEQYF
j_gene: TRBJ2-3; v_gene: TRBV5-1; CDR3aa: CASSLALAGGPQVTQYF
j_gene: TRBJ1-2; v_gene: TRBV19; CDR3aa: CASSTQGEEGYTF
j_gene: TRBJ1-5; v_gene: TRBV30; CDR3aa: CAWGLGSNQPQHF
j_gene: TRBJ1-2; v_gene: TRBV2; CDR3aa: CASSADRDGYTF
j_gene: TRBJ1-5; v_gene: TRBV19; CDR3aa: CASILRGTGEKPQHF
j_gene: TRBJ2-3; v_gene: TRBV5-5; CDR3aa: CASSSLGRVTDTQYF
j_gene: TRBJ2-5; v_gene: TRBV7-2; CDR3aa: CASSLGLAGWQGETQYF
j_gene: TRBJ1-1; v_gene: TRBV9; CDR3aa: CASSTRQGVTTEAFF
j_gene: TRBJ1-1; v_gene: TRBV4-3; CDR3aa: CASRLRLGGPEAFF
j_gene: TRBJ2-7; v_gene: TRBV29-1; CDR3aa: CSVARTTYEQYF
j_gene: TRBJ1-4; v_gene: TRBV6-6; CDR3aa: CASSYGRGGANEKLFF
j_gene: TRBJ2-7; v_gene: TRBV6-5; CDR3aa: CASRPDRGLFYEQYF
j_gene: TRBJ2-3; v_gene: TRBV29-1; CDR3aa: CSVEKGQGTGTQYF
j_gene: TRBJ1-2; v_gene: TRBV18; CDR3aa: CASSPSHNNYGYTF
j_gene: TRBJ2-7; v_gene: TRBV7-8; CDR3aa: CASSTSGSGAEQYF
j_gene: TRBJ2-7; v_gene: TRBV27; CDR3aa: CASSPSFGTASYEQYF
j_gene: TRBJ1-5; v_gene: TRBV28; CDR3aa: CASSLWPGASNQPQHF
j_gene: TRBJ2-1; v_gene: TRBV5-8; CDR3aa: CASSFGFSSYNEQFF
j_gene: TRBJ2-5; v_gene: TRBV5-8; CDR3aa: CASSLARIQETQYF
j_gene: TRBJ2-5; v_gene: TRBV18; CDR3aa: CASSPDRYQETQYF
j_gene: TRBJ2-3; v_gene: TRBV6-6; CDR3aa: CASSSTSGIFDTQYF
j_gene: TRBJ1-4; v_gene: TRBV19; CDR3aa: CASSKNSAEKLFF
j_gene: TRBJ2-7; v_gene: TRBV3-1/TRBV3-2; CDR3aa: CASSQDGAPVEYEQYF
j_gene: TRBJ1-1; v_gene: TRBV4-2; CDR3aa: CASSQAPTGDLATEAFF
j_gene: TRBJ2-7; v_gene: TRBV12-3/TRBV12-4; CDR3aa: CASSLYVYEQYF
j_gene: TRBJ2-1; v_gene: TRBV12-3/TRBV12-4; CDR3aa: CASSPGNEQFF
j_gene: TRBJ1-1; v_gene: TRBV4-1; CDR3aa: CASSQEVPMNTEAFF
j_gene: TRBJ1-4; v_gene: TRBV7-8; CDR3aa: CASSSDRLVRDRRRLFF
j_gene: TRBJ2-1; v_gene: TRBV4-1; CDR3aa: CASSQGGSPLSYNEQFF
j_gene: TRBJ2-7; v_gene: TRBV9; CDR3aa: CASSPHEVWTYEQYF
j_gene: TRBJ2-7; v_gene: TRBV4-1; CDR3aa: CASSQIAGSSYEQYF
j_gene: TRBJ1-3; v_gene: TRBV7-2; CDR3aa: CASSYAGTVGNTIYF
j_gene: TRBJ2-7; v_gene: TRBV27; CDR3aa: CASSLSLANYEQYF
j_gene: TRBJ2-4; v_gene: TRBV11-2; CDR3aa: CASSLRGDVTKNIQYF
j_gene: TRBJ2-7; v_gene: TRBV28; CDR3aa: CASSGLRGTHPAGQYF
j_gene: TRBJ2-3; v_gene: TRBV20-1; CDR3aa: CSASPQPSTDTQYF
j_gene: TRBJ1-1; v_gene: TRBV7-9; CDR3aa: CASSARSDTEAFF
j_gene: TRBJ2-7; v_gene: TRBV7-8; CDR3aa: CASSLVAGAGYHEQYF
j_gene: TRBJ2-7; v_gene: TRBV6-1; CDR3aa: CASSDPGDYEQYF
j_gene: TRBJ1-2; v_gene: TRBV7-2; CDR3aa: CASSLDLYGYTF
j_gene: TRBJ1-5; v_gene: TRBV28; CDR3aa: CASSEGHSNQPQHF
j_gene: TRBJ1-1; v_gene: TRBV28; CDR3aa: CASSLQLEAFF
j_gene: TRBJ2-1; v_gene: TRBV7-2; CDR3aa: CASSLEGDEQFF
j_gene: TRBJ2-1; v_gene: TRBV18; CDR3aa: CASSPPLSGRANNEQFF
j_gene: TRBJ2-5; v_gene: TRBV14; CDR3aa: CASSQYSGRVETQYF
j_gene: TRBJ2-6; v_gene: TRBV7-2; CDR3aa: CASSSGQVISGANVLTF
j_gene: TRBJ2-5; v_gene: TRBV6-2/TRBV6-3; CDR3aa: CASSYSMAGQETQYF
j_gene: TRBJ2-2; v_gene: TRBV14; CDR3aa: CASSRTANTGELFF
j_gene: TRBJ2-7; v_gene: TRBV6-2/TRBV6-3; CDR3aa: CASSYMEPGEQYF
j_gene: TRBJ1-1; v_gene: TRBV9; CDR3aa: CASSVGGAQNTEAFF